The 15 T cell receptor beta chains below all came from one sample that was sequenced in a study of response to subunit inactivated influenza vaccine. TCRdb ran MiXCR on the RT-PCR reads and lists one entry per CDR3 protein. The sample lists over 400,000 distinct CDR3 sequences; 11% were seen once. The source material was PBMCs from blood, sampled 45 days after vaccination. The receptor set was obtained from a man aged 45-60 years who received an inactivated influenza vaccine.

There are many counts of this clonotype. The V call is TRBV4-3, the J call TRBJ2-7; 8 bases match TRBD2. Trimming took 4 bases from V and 0 from J; bases not matched to a gene: 14. The germline gives CDR1 LGHNA, CDR2 YSLEER. The CDR3 has 18 amino acids. The chain's CDR3 is CASSLRASGSRSSYEQYF. CDR3 nucleotide sequence: TGCGCCAGCAGCCTGCGGGCTAGCGGGTCCAGAAGCTCCTACGAGCAGTACTTC.

This clonotype came up many times. V usage is TRBV24-1 and J usage is TRBJ2-5; maybe TRBD2 (6 bases). Germline V CDR1 and CDR2: KGHDR, SFDVKD. V lost 5 bases to trimming and J lost 0 bases, with 12 bases between them. CDR3 length: 15 residues. The CDR3 DNA follows: TGTGCCACCAGTGTCGGGTGGGAGGACCAAGAGACCCAGTACTTC. Encoded protein: CATSVGWEDQETQYF.

The sample holds many counts of this clonotype. The V and J genes are TRBV24-1 and TRBJ2-1; D possibly uses TRBD1 or TRBD2 (6 bases each). This CDR3 is 16 amino acids long. Germline V gives CDR1 KGHDR, CDR2 SFDVKD. Trimming shortened V by 4 bases and J by 5 bases, and 17 bases separated the two germline ends. The CDR3 loop reads CATSDPRGGFNNEQFF. Written as DNA, the CDR3 is TGTGCCACCAGTGACCCGAGAGGGGGGTTTAACAATGAGCAGTTCTTC.

Only a few counts were recorded for this clonotype. The CDR3 DNA sequence: TGCGCCAGCAGCCCGAAGGATAGCTCCTACAATGAGCAGTTCTTC. Amino acid sequence: CASSPKDSSYNEQFF. The V call is TRBV5-1, the J call TRBJ2-1; D call uncertain. Germline V gives CDR1 SGHRS, CDR2 YFSETQ. The CDR3 spans 15 residues. V dropped 4 bases and J dropped 0 bases, with 11 bases sitting between them.

The chain carries TRBV30 and TRBJ2-7, with 14 bases that match TRBD2. The trim removed 8 bases at V and 2 bases at J, leaving 8 bases unmatched. The CDR3 has 15 amino acids. CDR1 GTSNPN and CDR2 SVGIG come from the germline V gene (reference sequence). CDR3 DNA sequence: TGTGCCCAAAGCAGACTAGCGGGAGGGCCCTACGAGCAGTACTTC. It translates to CAQSRLAGGPYEQYF.

This chain connects TRBV4-2 to TRBJ2-2; the D is unclear. This CDR3 is built from 17 residues. V was cut by 4 bases and J by 4 bases, with 19 bases left in between. CDR1 and CDR2 (germline): LGHNA, YNFKEQ. The CDR3 sequence is CASSPKGLLPSTGELFF. The CDR3 DNA sequence: TGTGCCAGCAGCCCCAAAGGCTTACTACCGTCCACCGGGGAGCTGTTTTTT.

This clonotype came up a few times. The V and J genes are TRBV29-1 and TRBJ2-1; the match to TRBD1 covers 7 bases. Germline loops: CDR1 SQVTM, CDR2 ANQGSEA. J was trimmed by 5 bases and V by 6 bases; bases with no gene match: 10. The CDR3 has 14 amino acids. CDR3 sequence reads: CSVGHDRVNNEQFF. As DNA, the CDR3 is TGCAGCGTCGGACATGACAGGGTGAACAATGAGCAGTTCTTC.

This clonotype has just a few counts. The rearrangement links TRBV12-3 or TRBV12-4 to TRBJ1-2, with TRBD1 as a possible D gene (5 bases). The V and J ends lost 6 bases and 0 bases respectively, with 11 bases between them. The CDR3 has 14 amino acids. The CDR3, as DNA: TGTGCCAGCAGCCGGGACGGTCCTAACTATGGCTACACCTTC. It translates to CASSRDGPNYGYTF.

This clonotype showed up just a few times. V usage is TRBV3-1 and J usage is TRBJ2-7, with TRBD2 identical over 13 bases. The V gene end was trimmed by 4 bases and the J gene end by 0 bases; junction bases not matched to a gene: 6. CDR1 LGHDT and CDR2 YNNKEL come from the germline V gene (reference sequence). The CDR3 runs to 17 residues. CDR3 bases: TGTGCCAGCAGCCCCGGGACTAGCGGGGTCAGCTCCTACGAGCAGTACTTC. Translated, it gives CASSPGTSGVSSYEQYF.

The sample holds many counts of this clonotype. J is TRBJ2-1 and V is TRBV24-1; D remains ambiguous. This CDR3 is 13 amino acids long. The V gene's germline CDR1 is KGHDR and CDR2 SFDVKD. Trimming took 4 bases from V and 9 from J, leaving 12 bases between them. The CDR3 coding sequence is TGTGCCACCAGTGAACCCCACGAGTCTGAGCAGTTCTTC. Its protein product is CATSEPHESEQFF.

This clonotype appeared a few times. The rearrangement links TRBV6-2 or TRBV6-3 to TRBJ2-5, with 7 bases that match TRBD2. This CDR3 region has 14 residues. CDR1 MNHEY and CDR2 SVGEGT come from the germline V gene. Germline trimming cut 6 bases from V and 0 bases from J; bases unmatched to any gene: 4. The CDR3 region is CASRRLADQETQYF. CDR3 coding DNA: TGTGCCAGCAGACGCCTAGCGGACCAAGAGACCCAGTACTTC.

The genes are TRBV10-3 and TRBJ1-6, with 9 bases identical to TRBD1. J gave up 7 bases and V 6 bases, and 13 bases lay outside the gene matches. CDR1 and CDR2 (germline): ENHRY, SYGVKD. This CDR3 has 17 residues. CDR3 loop: CAIRDLQGAGENSPLHF. As DNA, the CDR3 is TGTGCCATCAGGGACCTACAGGGGGCTGGCGAAAATTCACCCCTCCACTTT.

A few counts support this clonotype. A much larger clone is a single base away; this may be a read error. This chain joins TRBV20-1 and TRBJ2-5; no firm D call. Trimming pared 3 bases from V and 5 bases from J, leaving 4 bases between. The CDR3 consists of 10 residues. The germline V gene has CDR1 DFQATT and CDR2 SNEGSKA (reference sequence). The CDR3 bases are TGCAGTGCTAGTTGGGAGACCCAGTACTTC. Its translation: CSASWETQYF.

The sample holds many counts of this clonotype. The chain carries TRBV4-3 and TRBJ2-7; D is possibly TRBD2 (5 bases). Trimming shortened V by 0 bases and J by 1 base, and 22 bases separated the two germline ends. CDR1 and CDR2 (germline): LGHNA, YSLEER. The CDR3 contains 19 residues. CDR3 loop: CASSQEEQRWGEASYEQYF. The CDR3 DNA reads as TGCGCCAGCAGCCAAGAAGAACAAAGATGGGGAGAAGCTTCCTACGAGCAGTACTTC.

The chain employs TRBV9 and TRBJ1-1, with a possible D match to TRBD1 (6 bases). In germline, CDR1 is SGDLS, CDR2 YYNGEE. CDR3 size: 16 residues. V gave up 3 bases and J gave up 0 bases, with 15 bases separating them. DNA of the CDR3: TGTGCCAGCAGCGGGGGATCAGGGGTGGTGAACACTGAAGCTTTCTTT. Translation gives CASSGGSGVVNTEAFF.